The 31 T cell receptor beta chains below come from one sample, sequenced in a study of T cell repertoires in cytomegalovirus infection. A single record per CDR3 protein comes from TCRdb applying MiXCR to the reads. The sample has roughly 800,000 distinct CDR3 sequences, 25% to 35% seen once. Which antigens these TCRs recognize remains unknown. Sequences were derived from cultured CD8+ T cells from PBMCs, sampled from culture after CMV antigen stimulation. These receptors all come from a human donor in good health (CMV status not recorded). Some clones in this sample may be carry-over from other donors' samples.

This clonotype was seen only once. The chain recombines TRBV4-1 with TRBJ2-7; 7 bases are a match to TRBD2. Germline V gene data show CDR1 as MGHRA and CDR2 as YSYEKL. V lost 1 base and J lost 3; bases outside the gene matches: 6. The CDR3 extends over 15 amino acids. The CDR3 DNA follows: TGCGCCAGCAGCCAAGTCGAAGGGAGGGGCTACGAGCAGTACTTC. The encoded protein is CASSQVEGRGYEQYF.

This clonotype was seen more than once but under ten times. This chain links TRBV7-9 with TRBJ2-1, with 15 nucleotides matching TRBD2. Trimming at V came to 5 bases and at J to 7 bases, leaving 6 bases not matched to a gene. This CDR3 is 16 amino acids long. Germline V gives CDR1 SEHNR, CDR2 FQNEAQ (reference sequence). The CDR3 loop is CASSRGTSGGRNEQFF. The CDR3 nucleotides read TGTGCCAGCAGCCGGGGGACTAGCGGGGGGCGAAATGAGCAGTTCTTC.

This clonotype was picked up a small number of times. The rearrangement joins TRBV2 to TRBJ1-1, with D tentatively TRBD1 (5 bases). The length of the CDR3 is 15 residues. CDR1 and CDR2 from the germline V gene are SNHLY and FYNNEI. V lost 4 bases and J 8 bases, leaving 20 bases between the germline ends. CDR3 bases: TGTGCCAGCAGTGCAGGATGGGTCCCCCCAGGGGAAGCTTTCTTT. This translates into CASSAGWVPPGEAFF. The whole variable domain, remainder taken from reference TRBV2 and TRBJ1-1, is EPEVTQTPSHQVTQMGQEVILRCVPISNHLYFYWYRQILGQKVEFLVSFYNNEISEKSEIFDDQFSVERPDGSNFTLKIRSTKLEDSAMYFCASSAGWVPPGEAFFGQGTRLTVV.

J is TRBJ2-2 and V is TRBV12-5; 11 bases agree with TRBD1. The V segment lost 11 bases and the J segment 4 bases; nucleotides outside the gene matches: 6. Germline values: CDR1 LGHNT, CDR2 FRNRAP. This CDR3 spans 14 amino acids. The CDR3 region is CAARTGGGTGELFF. The CDR3 DNA follows: TGTGCTGCTCGGACAGGGGGCGGCACCGGGGAGCTGTTTTTT.

The chain links TRBV7-9 to TRBJ2-1, with D tentatively TRBD2 (6 bases). The V gene lost 0 bases and the J gene lost 3 bases, with 15 bases spanning the gap. CDR3 length equals 17 residues. Germline CDR1 SEHNR, CDR2 FQNEAQ (reference sequence). As DNA, the CDR3 is TGTGCCAGCAGCTTAGCCGGCGGGGTGGGATACTACAATGAGCAGTTCTTC. It encodes CASSLAGGVGYYNEQFF. Full variable domain (remainder filled in from reference TRBV7-9 and TRBJ2-1): DTGVSQNPRHKITKRGQNVTFRCDPISEHNRLYWYRQTLGQGPEFLTYFQNEAQLEKSRLLSDRFSAERPKGSFSTLEIQRTEQGDSAMYLCASSLAGGVGYYNEQFFGPGTRLTVL.

Here the CDR3 DNA reads TGTGCCAGCAGCTCGAGGGGGCTTGAGCCCCAGCATTTT. Amino acid sequence: CASSSRGLEPQHF. The rearrangement joins TRBV7-9 to TRBJ1-5; 7 nucleotides agree with TRBD1. Germline CDR1 reads SEHNR; CDR2 reads FQNEAQ (reference sequence). Trimming removed 4 bases from V and 8 bases from J; junction bases left unmatched: 5. The CDR3 has 13 residues.

This clonotype was found a few times. The chain employs TRBV27 and TRBJ1-1; D might be TRBD1 (6 bases). CDR1 MNHEY and CDR2 SMNVEV come from the germline V gene (reference sequence). Trimming took 5 bases from V and 4 from J, leaving 11 bases between them. The CDR3 extends over 13 amino acids. The CDR3 sequence is CASSTLTGTEAFF. Here the CDR3 DNA reads TGTGCCAGCAGTACCCTGACAGGCACTGAAGCTTTCTTT.

V is TRBV12-5 and J is TRBJ2-5; tentatively, D is TRBD1 (6 bases). V dropped 9 bases and J dropped 1 base, with 18 bases sitting between them. The CDR3 spans 15 residues. Per germline, CDR1 LGHNT and CDR2 FRNRAP. CDR3 coding DNA: TGTGCTAGAGGAATTTGGACAGATACCCAAGAGACCCAGTACTTC. Protein: CARGIWTDTQETQYF. Supplemented by reference TRBV12-5 and TRBJ2-5, the full variable domain reads DARVTQTPRHKVTEMGQEVTMRCQPILGHNTVFWYRQTMMQGLELLAYFRNRAPLDDSGMPKDRFSAEMPDATLATLKIQPSEPRDSAVYFCARGIWTDTQETQYFGPGTRLLVL.

In this sample, this clonotype turned up a few times. DNA of the CDR3: TGTGCCAGCAGCAAGCGTGGCAGACAAGAGACCCAGTACTTC. Translating it yields CASSKRGRQETQYF. The chain employs TRBV11-3 and TRBJ2-5; D unresolved. This CDR3 is 14 amino acids long. The germline CDR1 and CDR2 sequences are SGHNT and YENEEA. V was shortened by 5 bases and J by 2 bases, with 12 bases between the two germline ends.

The table lists this clonotype with many counts. This chain joins TRBV7-9 and TRBJ1-1; D uncertain. With 1 base removed from V and 5 bases from J, the gap between germline ends came to 14 bases. CDR3 length: 15 amino acids. Germline V gene data show CDR1 as SEHNR and CDR2 as FQNEAQ (reference sequence). CDR3 in amino acids: CASSLEKKESTEAFF. Here the CDR3 DNA reads TGTGCCAGCAGCTTAGAAAAAAAGGAATCTACTGAAGCTTTCTTT.

This clonotype has a count of ten or more. The chain joins TRBV7-6 to TRBJ1-5; D not certain. V lost 2 bases and J lost 7, with 18 bases in between. CDR1 is SGHVS, CDR2 FNYEAQ, per germline. The CDR3 totals 16 residues. DNA of the CDR3: TGTGCCAGCAGCTTATCCGCGCCAGAGGTTGGCCAGCCCCAGCATTTT. Protein: CASSLSAPEVGQPQHF.

This sequence joins TRBV29-1 and TRBJ2-1; 10 bases agree with TRBD2. This CDR3 has 15 residues. Germline V gives CDR1 SQVTM, CDR2 ANQGSEA. With 6 bases clipped from V and 4 bases from J, the junction kept 9 bases outside the gene matches. CDR3 DNA: TGCAGCGTAGGGGGGTTAGCGGGGGGTTACAATGAGCAGTTCTTC. It encodes CSVGGLAGGYNEQFF.

V gene TRBV7-8 combines with J gene TRBJ2-2; D could derive from TRBD1 or TRBD2 (5 bases each). This CDR3 is 14 amino acids long. Germline CDR1 SGHVS, CDR2 FQNEAQ. The ends were cut back, 3 bases at V and 7 bases at J, with 12 bases in the middle. The DNA of the CDR3 is TGTGCCAGCAGCTTCCTCCGGGACGGCGGGGAGCTGTTTTTT. Translating it yields CASSFLRDGGELFF.

In its sample, this clonotype was seen a few times. The chain combines TRBV6-1 with TRBJ1-2; D is possibly TRBD1 (5 bases). CDR3 length equals 16 residues. Germline-derived CDR1 and CDR2 are MNHNS and SASEGT. Trimming removed 6 bases at V and 0 bases at J, with 17 bases between. CDR3 DNA: TGTGCCAGCAGGGAACCCGGACAACCACCTAACTATGGCTACACCTTC. It translates to CASREPGQPPNYGYTF.

In this sample, this clonotype turned up a few times. The rearrangement uses TRBV4-2 and TRBJ1-5; the D is unclear. The V gene lost 1 base and the J gene lost 12 bases, with 10 bases spanning the gap. Germline lookup yields CDR1 LGHNA and CDR2 YNFKEQ. This CDR3 region has 12 residues. The CDR3 is CASSQGRTDQHF. The CDR3 region has the DNA TGTGCCAGCAGCCAAGGCCGGACGGACCAGCATTTT.

Only a few counts were recorded for this clonotype. The rearrangement joins TRBV14 to TRBJ1-2; 12 bases map to TRBD1. With V trimmed by 4 bases and J by 8 bases, 11 bases remained unmatched. This CDR3 has 16 amino acids. The V gene's germline CDR1 is SGHDN and CDR2 FVKESK. In DNA form, the CDR3 reads TGTGCCAGCAGCCTACCGGGACAGGGGGCCCCGTGGGGCTACACCTTC. Amino acid sequence: CASSLPGQGAPWGYTF.

The table lists this clonotype with a few counts. The J gene is TRBJ1-5, the V gene TRBV15, with 7 bases identical to TRBD1. J lost 8 bases, V lost 0 bases, and 10 bases had no gene match. This CDR3 region has 16 residues. Germline CDR1 LNHNV, CDR2 YYDKDF (reference sequence). DNA for the CDR3: TGTGCCACCAGCAGAGAGCGGACAGGCGGTTGGGAGCCCCAGCATTTT. Its protein is CATSRERTGGWEPQHF. Together with reference TRBV15 and TRBJ1-5, the CDR3 gives the full variable domain: DAMVIQNPRYQVTQFGKPVTLSCSQTLNHNVMYWYQQKSSQAPKLLFHYYDKDFNNEADTPDNFQSRRPNTSFCFLDIRSPGLGDTAMYLCATSRERTGGWEPQHFGDGTRLSIL.

This clonotype showed up just a few times. The chain carries TRBV7-6 and TRBJ1-5; possibly TRBD1 for D (5 bases). The CDR3 spans 13 residues. The ends were cut back, 4 bases at V and 7 bases at J, with 11 bases in the middle. The V gene's germline CDR1 is SGHVS and CDR2 FNYEAQ. CDR3 loop: CASSYGTGQPQHF. DNA of the CDR3: TGTGCCAGCAGCTACGGGACCGGGCAGCCCCAGCATTTT.

This clonotype was observed many times. The chain has TRBV6-6 and TRBJ2-2; no reliable D call. Trimming took 2 bases from V and 4 from J, leaving 8 bases between them. Germline CDR1 reads MNHNY; CDR2 reads SVGAGI (reference sequence). The CDR3 spans 14 residues. CDR3 DNA: TGTGCCAGCAGTTACATGAAAGTCACCGGGGAGCTGTTTTTT. It codes for CASSYMKVTGELFF.

The chain links TRBV15 to TRBJ2-1; D remains ambiguous. Germline V gene lookup returns CDR1 LNHNV and CDR2 YYDKDF (reference sequence). V was clipped by 0 bases and J by 0 bases, with 9 bases between them. This CDR3 is 16 amino acids long. CDR3 nucleotide sequence: TGTGCCACCAGCAGAGACCAACAGAGCTCCTACAATGAGCAGTTCTTC. This gives the protein CATSRDQQSSYNEQFF. The full variable domain, its missing parts supplied by reference TRBV15 and TRBJ2-1, is DAMVIQNPRYQVTQFGKPVTLSCSQTLNHNVMYWYQQKSSQAPKLLFHYYDKDFNNEADTPDNFQSRRPNTSFCFLDIRSPGLGDTAMYLCATSRDQQSSYNEQFFGPGTRLTVL.

The table lists this clonotype with a few counts. The genes are TRBV7-8 and TRBJ1-1; D gene unclear. This CDR3 comprises 13 residues. Germline V CDR1 and CDR2: SGHVS, FQNEAQ. V lost 5 bases to trimming and J lost 3 bases, with 10 bases between them. The CDR3 DNA reads as TGTGCCAGCAGCCTTCAGGACTACACTGAAGCTTTCTTT. Its translation is CASSLQDYTEAFF.

This clonotype was found a few times. V usage is TRBV5-6 and J usage is TRBJ2-7; D ambiguous. Trimming removed 0 bases at V and 0 bases at J, with 7 bases between. Looked up from germline, CDR1 is SGHDT and CDR2 is YYEEEE. There are 14 residues in the CDR3. CDR3: CASSLGAISYEQYV. CDR3 nucleotides: TGTGCCAGCAGCTTGGGAGCGATCTCCTACGAGCAGTACGTC.

The chain recombines TRBV6-2 or TRBV6-3 with TRBJ1-6; D gene unclear. V was shortened by 4 bases and J by 9 bases, with 10 bases between the two germline ends. Germline CDR1 MNHEY, CDR2 SVGEGT. The CDR3 has 13 amino acids. CDR3 in amino acids: CASSLGWGSPLHF. In DNA form, the CDR3 reads TGTGCCAGCAGTTTGGGCTGGGGTTCACCCCTCCACTTT.

This clonotype has just a few counts. The CDR3 region is CASTSLPSIQETQYF. CDR3 nucleotides: TGTGCCAGCACCTCTCTCCCATCCATCCAAGAGACCCAGTACTTC. The gene calls are TRBV27 and TRBJ2-5, with D hard to call. This CDR3 has 15 residues. In germline, CDR1 is MNHEY, CDR2 SMNVEV (reference sequence). The V gene lost 7 bases and the J gene lost 1 base, with 16 bases spanning the gap.

This clonotype was seen many times. The gene calls are TRBV7-8 and TRBJ2-1; TRBD2 aligns across 9 bases. The junction had 7 bases not matched to a gene; V was cut back by 1 base and J by 6 bases. The germline V gene encodes CDR1 SGHVS and CDR2 FQNEAQ. This CDR3 comprises 16 residues. The CDR3 reads CASSLELAGGRNEQFF. CDR3 DNA sequence: TGTGCCAGCAGCTTAGAACTAGCGGGCGGCCGCAATGAGCAGTTCTTC.

This clonotype was counted a few times. The genes are TRBV20-1 and TRBJ2-3; D unresolved. The germline V and J ends were trimmed by 1 base and 0 bases, with 5 bases remaining between them. The CDR3 spans 13 residues. Per the germline V gene, CDR1 is DFQATT and CDR2 is SNEGSKA (reference sequence). CDR3 in amino acids: CSARGASTDTQYF. The CDR3, as DNA: TGCAGTGCTAGAGGGGCCAGCACAGATACGCAGTATTTT.

Concerning this clonotype: Germline is not matched at one junction end, which may reflect a read error. CDR3 in amino acids: CASSLGIERGDNEQFF. In DNA, the CDR3 is TGTGCTAGCAGCTTAGGTATTGAGCGGGGGGACAATGAGCAGTTCTTC. V gene TRBV7-6 combines with J gene TRBJ2-1; TRBD2 matches 9 bases. CDR1 is SGHVS and CDR2 is FNYEAQ in the germline V gene. This CDR3 region has 16 residues.

This clonotype was picked up a small number of times. The rearrangement uses TRBV12-3 or TRBV12-4 and TRBJ1-1; D unclear. The V and J ends lost 4 bases and 1 base respectively, with 10 bases between them. The CDR3 sequence is 14 residues long. In DNA form, the CDR3 reads TGTGCCAGCAGTTGGGTCGGAACGAACACTGAAGCTTTCTTT. This translates into CASSWVGTNTEAFF.

This clonotype appeared a few times. The rearrangement uses TRBV15 and TRBJ2-3, with 10 bases matching TRBD2. J gave up 0 bases and V 5 bases, and 5 bases lay outside the gene matches. Germline CDR1 reads LNHNV; CDR2 reads YYDKDF (reference sequence). There are 16 residues in the CDR3. The DNA of the CDR3 is TGTGCCACCAGCGGACCGACTAGCGGGAGCACAGATACGCAGTATTTT. It specifies CATSGPTSGSTDTQYF.

The CDR3 spells CARTEEQYF. The DNA for the CDR3 is TGTGCCCGCACAGAGGAGCAGTACTTC. The rearrangement uses TRBV6-5 and TRBJ2-7; D gene uncertain. The CDR3 length is 9 residues. Deletions cut 11 bases from V and 7 bases from J, with 9 bases between. Germline CDR1 MNHEY, CDR2 SVGAGI.

Details on this clonotype: A junction end diverges from the germline sequence, so it may reflect a read error. This chain connects TRBV10-3 to TRBJ2-7; TRBD1 agrees at 8 bases. Germline V gene lookup returns CDR1 ENHRY and CDR2 SYGVKD. The CDR3 consists of 14 residues. The CDR3 is CTISDGRGRDEQYF. DNA for the CDR3: TGTACCATCAGTGATGGCAGGGGGCGCGATGAGCAGTACTTC.